One and the same sample provided the 22 T cell receptor beta chains below, sequenced in a study of blood T cells in healthy people across ages. PCR was performed a second time for 7 to 11 cycles using a sample-barcoded 5' primer and a J-beta primer mix. TCRdb processed the 5' RACE reads anew with MiXCR; each CDR3 protein has one entry. The sample has 800,000 to 1,300,000 distinct CDR3 sequences, 20% to 25% seen once. The sample was also reused in another study, on T cells of mothers and their children.

The material sequenced was blood. The source is a girl aged 2 to 9 in good health.

J is TRBJ1-1 and V is TRBV7-2; D is perhaps TRBD1 (5 bases). Between the trimmed V and J ends, which lost 5 bases and 8 bases, there was a span of 12 bases. The CDR3 runs 12 residues. Germline assignment: CDR1 SGHTA and CDR2 FQGNSA. The CDR3 loop is CASSPMGLEAFF. In DNA form, the CDR3 reads TGTGCCAGCAGCCCAATGGGGCTAGAAGCTTTCTTT.

This clonotype was found many times. J is TRBJ2-1 and V is TRBV9, with D possibly TRBD2 on 5 matching bases. The germline V and J ends were trimmed by 5 bases and 8 bases, with 11 bases remaining between them. Germline-derived CDR1 and CDR2 are SGDLS and YYNGEE. The CDR3 is made up of 12 amino acids. CDR3 in amino acids: CASSNSADEQFF. The DNA for the CDR3 is TGTGCCAGCAGTAATAGCGCCGATGAGCAGTTCTTC.

V usage is TRBV5-1 and J usage is TRBJ2-1; 7 positions agree with TRBD1. The CDR3 spans 16 residues. V lost 0 bases and J lost 6; bases outside the gene matches: 9. The V gene's germline CDR1 is SGHRS and CDR2 YFSETQ. CDR3 protein: CASSLGQGEWGNEQFF. The CDR3 DNA follows: TGCGCCAGCAGCTTGGGGCAGGGGGAATGGGGCAATGAGCAGTTCTTC.

J is TRBJ2-5 and V is TRBV28; the D gene is possibly TRBD2 (5 bases). Trimming took 6 bases from V and 2 from J, leaving 10 bases between them. The CDR3 is made up of 13 amino acids. Germline V gene data show CDR1 as MDHEN and CDR2 as SYDVKM. CDR3 DNA: TGTGCCAGCAGGGAGGTCCTACAAGAGACCCAGTACTTC. As protein: CASREVLQETQYF.

This clonotype was observed once. The chain joins TRBV20-1 to TRBJ2-1; 7 nucleotides agree with TRBD2. Germline V gene lookup returns CDR1 DFQATT and CDR2 SNEGSKA (reference sequence). V trimming: 0 bases; J trimming: 2 bases; junction bases outside the gene matches: 4. The CDR3 runs 15 residues. The CDR3 nucleotides read TGCAGTGCTAGAGATGGCGGGGGAACCTACAATGAGCAGTTCTTC. Translation gives CSARDGGGTYNEQFF.

This clonotype was seen a few times. The genes are TRBV12-5 and TRBJ1-1; D is possibly TRBD1 (6 bases). Germline CDR1 reads LGHNT; CDR2 reads FRNRAP. The CDR3 extends over 13 amino acids. V lost 7 bases to trimming and J lost 2 bases, with 11 bases between them. The CDR3 DNA sequence: TGTGCTAGTGAGCAGGGGTACAACACTGAAGCTTTCTTT. As protein: CASEQGYNTEAFF.

The chain carries TRBV5-4 and TRBJ2-5; D unclear. The J call is in doubt because the DNA end fits TRBJ2-1 better. Germline CDR1 is SGHNT and CDR2 is YYREEE (reference sequence). The CDR3 runs 13 residues. CDR3 residues: CASSPQGFDEQFF. CDR3 nucleotide sequence: TGTGCCAGCAGCCCTCAAGGATTTGATGAGCAGTTCTTC.

The chain links TRBV29-1 to TRBJ2-5; D not resolved. The better agreement between TRBJ2-7 and the DNA end casts doubt on the J call. Germline V gene data show CDR1 as SQVTM and CDR2 as ANQGSEA. The CDR3 is 13 amino acids. The CDR3 nucleotides read TGCAGCGTTGTGTTTCAGGCTACCTACGAGCAGTACTTC. This encodes CSVVFQATYEQYF.

CDR3 loop: CASSLRPAEQYF. CDR3 in DNA: TGTGCCAGCAGTCTTCGGCCGGCCGAGCAGTACTTC. V and J are TRBV2 and TRBJ2-7; the D is unclear. The CDR3 extends over 12 amino acids. From germline, CDR1 is SNHLY and CDR2 FYNNEI. V dropped 5 bases and J dropped 6 bases, with 11 bases sitting between them.

The rearrangement uses TRBV7-9 and TRBJ2-3, with D unresolved. The CDR3 is 15 amino acids. Trimming removed 11 bases from V and 2 bases from J, with 20 bases in between. Per the germline V gene, CDR1 is SEHNR and CDR2 is FQNEAQ (reference sequence). CDR3 amino acids: CAVSEAGQNTDTQYF. The CDR3 coding sequence is TGTGCCGTCAGTGAGGCCGGGCAGAACACAGATACGCAGTATTTT.

This clonotype appeared a few times. This chain uses TRBV2 with TRBJ1-2; D is perhaps TRBD1 (5 bases). This CDR3 has 12 residues. Trimming shortened V by 3 bases and J by 6 bases, and 8 bases separated the two germline ends. Germline CDR1 is SNHLY and CDR2 is FYNNEI. CDR3 DNA sequence: TGTGCCAGCAGTGACGACAGACATGGCTACACCTTC. Translation gives CASSDDRHGYTF.

In nucleotides, the CDR3 is TGTGCCAGCAGCTTGGTAACGGAGGAAGATACGCAGTATTTT. As protein: CASSLVTEEDTQYF. The chain employs TRBV5-5 and TRBJ2-3; D is perhaps TRBD2 (5 bases). Germline assignment: CDR1 SGHKS and CDR2 YYEKEE (reference sequence). The CDR3 loop spans 14 amino acids. V shed 0 bases and J shed 5 bases, with 10 bases lying between them.

This sequence joins TRBV29-1 and TRBJ1-4; TRBD1 might be the D (6 bases). The germline V and J ends were trimmed by 5 bases and 0 bases, with 13 bases remaining between them. This CDR3 is built from 15 residues. Germline V lookup: CDR1 SQVTM, CDR2 ANQGSEA. This CDR3 reads CSVSIGGSTNEKLFF. The CDR3 DNA reads as TGCAGCGTTTCTATCGGGGGCTCAACTAATGAAAAACTGTTTTTT. Full variable domain (remainder filled in from reference TRBV29-1 and TRBJ1-4): SAVISQKPSRDICQRGTSLTIQCQVDSQVTMMFWYRQQPGQSLTLIATANQGSEATYESGFVIDKFPISRPNLTFSTLTVSNMSPEDSSIYLCSVSIGGSTNEKLFFGSGTQLSVL.

This sequence joins TRBV5-6 and TRBJ2-3; D remains unclear. Looked up from germline, CDR1 is SGHDT and CDR2 is YYEEEE. The CDR3 totals 12 residues. V lost 0 bases to trimming and J lost 10 bases, with 9 bases between them. The CDR3 sequence is CASSLEGNPQYF. In DNA, the CDR3 is TGTGCCAGCAGCTTGGAGGGAAATCCGCAGTATTTT.

This sequence joins TRBV5-1 and TRBJ1-4; 7 bases are shared with TRBD1. Germline CDR1 is SGHRS and CDR2 is YFSETQ. The CDR3 has 15 amino acids. Unmatched junction bases numbered 3, after V lost 0 bases and J lost 4 bases. The CDR3 reads CASSLAHRGNEKLFF. DNA of the CDR3: TGCGCCAGCAGCTTGGCGCACAGGGGTAATGAAAAACTGTTTTTT. Based on the CDR3 plus reference TRBV5-1 and TRBJ1-4, the full variable domain is KAGVTQTPRYLIKTRGQQVTLSCSPISGHRSVSWYQQTPGQGLQFLFEYFSETQRNKGNFPGRFSGRQFSNSRSEMNVSTLELGDSALYLCASSLAHRGNEKLFFGSGTQLSVL.

This clonotype was counted only a few times. The chain uses TRBV12-3 or TRBV12-4 and TRBJ1-1, with 8 positions matching TRBD1. V lost 5 bases, J lost 5 bases, and 10 bases stayed unmatched. The CDR3 runs 15 residues. CDR3 in amino acids: CASSVPGTGATEAFF. The CDR3 bases are TGTGCCAGCAGTGTACCCGGGACAGGCGCTACTGAAGCTTTCTTT.

CDR3 in DNA: TGCAGCATATACCAGGGCCTGAACACTGAAGCTTTCTTT. Translated, it gives CSIYQGLNTEAFF. The gene calls are TRBV29-1 and TRBJ1-1, with a weak D call TRBD1 (5 bases). Germline lookup yields CDR1 SQVTM and CDR2 ANQGSEA. The CDR3 has 13 residues. Trimming stripped 8 bases from V and 0 bases from J, with 13 bases between.

Only a few counts were recorded for this clonotype. J is TRBJ2-5 and V is TRBV15; tentatively, D is TRBD2 (7 bases). The DNA end favors TRBJ2-7, so the J call may be wrong. Germline CDR1 reads LNHNV; CDR2 reads YYDKDF (reference sequence). This CDR3 has 16 amino acids. The CDR3: CATSPTGGSVGYEQYF. Written as DNA, the CDR3 is TGTGCCACCAGCCCCACGGGGGGCTCGGTCGGCTACGAGCAGTACTTC.

This rearrangement joins TRBV6-5 to TRBJ1-2, with D tentatively TRBD1 (6 bases). V lost 2 bases and J 4 bases, leaving 14 bases between the germline ends. Germline V gene lookup returns CDR1 MNHEY and CDR2 SVGAGI. CDR3 size: 15 residues. The CDR3 sequence is CASSYARGGGYGYTF. The CDR3 coding sequence is TGTGCCAGCAGTTACGCCCGAGGGGGAGGCTATGGCTACACCTTC.

This clonotype came up a few times. The V and J genes are TRBV7-6 and TRBJ2-5; either TRBD1 or TRBD2 may fit D (6 bases each). Gene TRBJ2-1 matches the end of the DNA better, so the J call may be wrong. The germline V gene has CDR1 SGHVS and CDR2 FNYEAQ. The CDR3 spans 15 residues. The CDR3 sequence: CASSLGGAVTNEQFF. The CDR3 nucleotides are TGTGCCAGCAGCTTAGGGGGGGCCGTTACCAATGAGCAGTTCTTC.

This clonotype was counted a few times. The chain links TRBV7-8 to TRBJ2-5; no reliable D call. CDR3 length equals 14 residues. Germline CDR1 reads SGHVS; CDR2 reads FQNEAQ. Trimming took off 5 bases at V and 4 bases at J, with 14 bases between the two ends. CDR3 sequence reads: CASSASGTRETQYF. In nucleotides, the CDR3 is TGTGCCAGCAGCGCTTCAGGCACACGAGAGACCCAGTACTTC.

There are a few counts of this clonotype. The chain links TRBV4-2 to TRBJ2-7; TRBD1 matches 8 bases. The J call may be faulty, since TRBJ2-5 better matches the DNA end. Germline-derived CDR1 and CDR2 are LGHNA and YNFKEQ. This CDR3 has 16 amino acids. The CDR3 bases are TGTGCCAGCAGCCGAGGGGACAGGCGATACCAAGAGACCCAGTACTTC. Translating it yields CASSRGDRRYQETQYF.